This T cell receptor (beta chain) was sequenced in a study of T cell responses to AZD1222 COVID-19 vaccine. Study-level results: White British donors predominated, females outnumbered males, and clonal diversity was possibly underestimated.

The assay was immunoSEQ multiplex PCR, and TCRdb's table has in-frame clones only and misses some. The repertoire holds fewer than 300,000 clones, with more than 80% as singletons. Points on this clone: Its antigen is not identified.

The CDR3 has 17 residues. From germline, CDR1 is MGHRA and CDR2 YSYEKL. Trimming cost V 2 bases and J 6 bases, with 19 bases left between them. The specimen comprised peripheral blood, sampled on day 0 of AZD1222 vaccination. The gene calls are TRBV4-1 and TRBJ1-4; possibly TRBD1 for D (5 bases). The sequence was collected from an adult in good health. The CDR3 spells CASSQIPSGAADEKLFF. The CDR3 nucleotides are TGCGCCAGCAGCCAAATCCCCAGCGGGGCAGCGGATGAAAAACTGTTTTTT.